The rows below give T cell receptor beta chains drawn from one sample of a study of blood T cell repertoires in COVID-19. Here immunoSEQ multiplex PCR was the method, and the copy in TCRdb shows in-frame clones only, minus some. The profile shows around 300,000 clones, around 90% of them singletons. Material: peripheral blood. The receptors were sampled from a woman between 35 and 50 years old who had recovered from COVID-19. Each CDR3 is given with its conserved first and last residue. A D gene is named only where the DNA matches it firmly. Expanded clones get a size class; other rows say once, few or many, or leave the size out.

j_call,d_call,clone_size,v_call,cdr3_nt,cdr3_aa
TRBJ2-2,NA,NA,TRBV9,TGTGCCAGCAGCGTCGGTTTAACCGGGGAGCTGTTTTTT,CASSVGLTGELFF
TRBJ1-1,NA,NA,TRBV19,TGTGCCAGTAGTATTGGTAGCCGCACTGAAGCTTTCTTT,CASSIGSRTEAFF
TRBJ2-5,TRBD1,NA,TRBV5-4,TGTGCCAGCAGCGGCCGGACAGGGGGCCCACAAGAGACCCAGTACTTC,CASSGRTGGPQETQYF
TRBJ1-4,TRBD1,NA,TRBV7-2,TGTGCCAGCAGCTTATCTTCGGGGGACAGCCTGTTTTTT,CASSLSSGDSLFF
TRBJ2-1,TRBD2,NA,TRBV5-5,TGTGCCAGCAGCTTTGCGGGAGGGGGCTCCTACAATGAGCAGTTCTTC,CASSFAGGGSYNEQFF
TRBJ2-3,TRBD2,once,TRBV18,TGTGCCAGCTCACCACCGCGACTAGCGGGCCCCCGCACAGATACGCAGTATTTT,CASSPPRLAGPRTDTQYF
TRBJ2-3,TRBD1,NA,TRBV24-1,TGTGCCACCAGTGATTCTCGACAGGGAGATCCTAGCACAGATACGCAGTATTTT,CATSDSRQGDPSTDTQYF
TRBJ2-4,NA,NA,TRBV6-1,TGTGCCAGCAGTGATAATGCTATAGCCAAAAACATTCAGTACTTC,CASSDNAIAKNIQYF
TRBJ1-2,NA,NA,TRBV3-1/TRBV3-2,TGTGCCAGCAGCCAAGCCGTTTATGGCTACACCTTC,CASSQAVYGYTF
TRBJ2-7,TRBD2,NA,TRBV27,TGTGCCAGCAGTTTATCCAGGACTAGCGGCGAGCAGTACTTC,CASSLSRTSGEQYF
TRBJ1-4,NA,NA,TRBV7-2,TGTGCCAGCAGCTCGGGGACTTCGACGGGGAAACTGTTTTTT,CASSSGTSTGKLFF
TRBJ1-5,NA,NA,TRBV19,TGTGCCAGTAGTAGGGGTCGGGATAGCAATCAGCCCCAGCATTTT,CASSRGRDSNQPQHF
TRBJ2-1,TRBD2,NA,TRBV3-1/TRBV3-2,TGTGCCAGCAGCTATGGGACTAGCGGCTCCTACAATGAGCAGTTCTTC,CASSYGTSGSYNEQFF
TRBJ2-1,TRBD2,few,TRBV9,TGTGCCAGCAGCGTAGCCGGGACTAGCGGGAGCAATGAGCAGTTCTTC,CASSVAGTSGSNEQFF
TRBJ2-7,NA,NA,TRBV5-1,TGCGCCAGCAGCCTCTCGTTGGGCATCACCTACGAGCAGTACTTC,CASSLSLGITYEQYF
TRBJ2-3,TRBD2,once,TRBV10-3,TGTGCCATCGCCTCCGGGACTAGCGGGACCACAGATACGCAGTATTTT,CAIASGTSGTTDTQYF
TRBJ2-7,TRBD2,NA,TRBV19,TGTGCCAGTAGTATACCTAGCGGGAGTATACACGAGCAGTACTTC,CASSIPSGSIHEQYF
TRBJ1-1,NA,few,TRBV5-1,TGCGCCAGCAGCTTGGGGCTACCAGGGTCGGTTGGGGCTGAAGCTTTCTTT,CASSLGLPGSVGAEAFF
TRBJ2-1,TRBD2,NA,TRBV10-3,TGTGCCATCACTCGGGAGGGGAGTTCCTACAATGAGCAGTTCTTC,CAITREGSSYNEQFF
TRBJ2-7,NA,NA,TRBV2,TGTGCCAGCACCTCGGGTCTAGCGTTCACCTACGAGCAGTACTTC,CASTSGLAFTYEQYF
TRBJ2-3,NA,NA,TRBV7-6,TGTGCCAGCACCCCGGCCGCGTTTGAGGTCCCAGATACGCAGTATTTT,CASTPAAFEVPDTQYF
TRBJ2-5,TRBD1,NA,TRBV2,TGTGCCAGCAATTCGGGACAGTTACAAGAGACCCAGTACTTC,CASNSGQLQETQYF
TRBJ2-7,TRBD1,few,TRBV2,TGTGCCAGCAGTAGACAGGGTGGTTCTGAGCAGTACTTC,CASSRQGGSEQYF
TRBJ1-2,NA,NA,TRBV7-9,TGTGCCAGCAGCTCCCAAGCCCGACAGCACTATGGCTACACCTTC,CASSSQARQHYGYTF
TRBJ1-4,NA,NA,TRBV18,TGTGCCAGCTCACCAGACAGGGAAAAACTGTTTTTT,CASSPDREKLFF
TRBJ1-2,NA,NA,TRBV7-9,TGTGCCAGCAGCTTAACCGGGGTCCCTAACTATGGCTACACCTTC,CASSLTGVPNYGYTF
TRBJ2-3,NA,few,TRBV5-1,TGCGCCAGCAGCTTGAAGACAGGTCCTAGCACAGATACGCAGTATTTT,CASSLKTGPSTDTQYF
TRBJ2-5,NA,NA,TRBV7-9,TGTGCCAGCAGCTTTGGCGAGCCGGGGACCCAGTACTTC,CASSFGEPGTQYF
TRBJ2-2,NA,once,TRBV3-1/TRBV3-2,TGTGCCAGCAGCCTAGATTTTAGCGGGGAGCTGTTTTTT,CASSLDFSGELFF
TRBJ1-2,TRBD1,few,TRBV6-5,TGTGCCAGCAGACGCCGACAGGGCGCTTACACCTTC,CASRRRQGAYTF
TRBJ2-3,TRBD2,NA,TRBV2,TGTGCCAGCGGAAGGACTAGCGGACGCACAGATACGCAGTATTTT,CASGRTSGRTDTQYF
TRBJ1-4,NA,NA,TRBV27,TGTGCCAGCAGTTTGGGGGGGGCCAGCGGGCGTGAAAAACTGTTTTTT,CASSLGGASGREKLFF
TRBJ2-7,NA,NA,TRBV1,TGCACCAGCAGCCAAGTTGCTAGGCCCAGGACTAGTCCGTCCTACGAGCAGTACTTC,CTSSQVARPRTSPSYEQYF
TRBJ2-1,NA,NA,TRBV27,TGTGCCAGCAGCCTACTAGGTGTCAATGAGCAGTTCTTC,CASSLLGVNEQFF
TRBJ1-2,NA,once,TRBV24-1,TGTGCCACCAGTGACAGCGCTTCTAACTATGGCTACACCTTC,CATSDSASNYGYTF
TRBJ2-5,TRBD2,NA,TRBV5-1,TGCGCCAGCAGCCCAACACTAGCGGGCCCGAGGAGGGAGGAGACCCAGTACTTC,CASSPTLAGPRREETQYF
TRBJ1-1,TRBD1,NA,TRBV6-5,TGTGCCAGCAGGGGACAGGTCAACACTGAAGCTTTCTTT,CASRGQVNTEAFF
TRBJ2-2,TRBD2,once,TRBV5-1,TGCGCCAGCAGCCAACTTAGCGGGAGGGCCGACACCGGGGAGCTGTTTTTT,CASSQLSGRADTGELFF
TRBJ1-1,TRBD1,once,TRBV19,TGTGCCAGTAGTATAGATCGGGTGACAGGGGGCGCGAACACTGAAGCTTTCTTT,CASSIDRVTGGANTEAFF
TRBJ2-2,TRBD2,NA,TRBV7-8,TGTGCCAGCAGCTTAGTGGGACTAGCGGGATATCGTACCGGGGAGCTGTTTTTT,CASSLVGLAGYRTGELFF
TRBJ1-4,TRBD1,NA,TRBV7-2,TGTGCCAGCAGCTACTTGACAGGGGGTAATGAAAAACTGTTTTTT,CASSYLTGGNEKLFF
TRBJ1-5,NA,once,TRBV15,TGTGCCACCAGCAGCCAAAGGGAGTCTAGCAATCAGCCCCAGCATTTT,CATSSQRESSNQPQHF
TRBJ2-7,NA,NA,TRBV5-3,TGTGCCAGAAGCCCCCTTTATTACGAGCAGTACTTC,CARSPLYYEQYF
TRBJ1-2,NA,NA,TRBV3-1/TRBV3-2,TGTGCCAGCAGCCAAGTCGGCGGAGACTATGGCTACACCTTC,CASSQVGGDYGYTF
TRBJ2-1,TRBD1,NA,TRBV15,TGTGCCACCAGCAGAGAACCGGGGACAGGGCCCAACAATGAGCAGTTCTTC,CATSREPGTGPNNEQFF
TRBJ1-4,TRBD1,NA,TRBV25-1,TGTGCCAGCAGTGAAATGGGACAGGGGGGAAAACTGTTTTTT,CASSEMGQGGKLFF
TRBJ2-1,NA,once,TRBV9,TGTGCCAGCAGCGTAGGTTGGGGCTCACCCGGGTTTTATGAGCAGTTCTTC,CASSVGWGSPGFYEQFF
TRBJ1-2,TRBD1,NA,TRBV7-3,TGTGCCAGCAGCTTAACGGGGACAGGGGGGACAGATGGCTACACCTTC,CASSLTGTGGTDGYTF
TRBJ1-3,TRBD1,few,TRBV30,TGTGCCTGGCAGACAGGGTTCTCTGGAAACACCATATATTTT,CAWQTGFSGNTIYF
TRBJ2-7,TRBD1,NA,TRBV14,TGTGCCAGCAGCCATTCGGGACAGGGCTCCTACGAGCAGTACTTC,CASSHSGQGSYEQYF
TRBJ2-2,NA,NA,TRBV4-1,TGCGCCACCTCAGGGACCGGGGAGCTGTTTTTT,CATSGTGELFF
TRBJ2-1,TRBD1,NA,TRBV14,TGTGCCAGCAGCCAAGGGCGACAGGGAAGCTCCTACAATGAGCAGTTCTTC,CASSQGRQGSSYNEQFF
TRBJ2-2,NA,once,TRBV5-4,TGTGCCAGCAGCCCCGGCAGGGCCGGGGAGCTGTTTTTT,CASSPGRAGELFF
TRBJ2-3,TRBD1,once,TRBV7-9,TGTGCCAGCAGCTTAGATCCGGGACAGGGACCAGATACGCAGTATTTT,CASSLDPGQGPDTQYF
TRBJ1-5,NA,few,TRBV6-5,TGTGCCAGCAGTAATCGTTTGAATCAGCCCCAGCATTTT,CASSNRLNQPQHF